A selection of T cell receptor beta chains follows, all from one sample in a study of blood T cell repertoires in COVID-19. Repertoires were generated with immunoSEQ multiplex PCR, while TCRdb's copy carries only in-frame clones and drops some. The sample lists over 400,000 clones, approximately 91% occurring once. Source material: peripheral blood. The receptor source for this set is a woman aged 50 to 60 with COVID-19, enrolled during active disease. Both conserved end residues are part of each CDR3. The D gene is left open where the match is weak. Size is omitted from some rows. Given values are once, few, many or a class for expanded clones.

V	J	D	size	DNA	CDR3
TRBV11-2	TRBJ2-5	TRBD2	.	TGTGCCAGCCCCATGAAACTAGCGGGGGGGGAGACCCAGTACTTC	CASPMKLAGGETQYF
TRBV9	TRBJ1-1	.	.	TGTGCCAGCAGCGTAGTGGGGAAGGGGTACACTGAAGCTTTCTTT	CASSVVGKGYTEAFF
TRBV29-1	TRBJ2-3	TRBD2	.	TGCAGCGGGCGGGGGGGCGATACGCAGTATTTT	CSGRGGDTQYF
TRBV19	TRBJ2-2	.	.	TGTGCCAGTAGTATCGACAGGACCACCGGGGAGCTGTTTTTT	CASSIDRTTGELFF
TRBV6-5	TRBJ2-2	TRBD2	.	TGTGCCAGCAGGGGGGGGACCGGGGAGCTGTTTTTT	CASRGGTGELFF
TRBV6-6	TRBJ2-1	.	.	TGTGCCAGCAGTTACTCACAGGGGGGGGCGCGCAATGAGCAGTTCTTC	CASSYSQGGARNEQFF
TRBV4-1	TRBJ1-1	.	once	TGCGCCAGCAGCCACGGGAGTAGGGCGTCTTACACTGAAGCTTTCTTT	CASSHGSRASYTEAFF
TRBV18	TRBJ2-6	.	.	TGTGCCAGCTCACCACGGGACACCGTCTCTGGGGCCAACGTCCTGACTTTC	CASSPRDTVSGANVLTF
TRBV27	TRBJ2-1	.	.	TGTGCCAGCAGTCTAGGACAGACCTACAATGAGCAGTTCTTC	CASSLGQTYNEQFF
TRBV5-5	TRBJ1-5	.	.	TGTGCCAGCAGCTTAGGGGCAGGAGTCCAGCCCCAGCATTTT	CASSLGAGVQPQHF
TRBV6-5	TRBJ1-1	TRBD1	.	TGTGCCAGCACCAGAAGGACAGGCGGTACTGAAGCTTTCTTT	CASTRRTGGTEAFF
TRBV2	TRBJ1-2	TRBD1	.	TGTGCCAGCAGTGAGGGGACAGGGGTAGGCTACACCTTC	CASSEGTGVGYTF
TRBV24-1	TRBJ2-2	TRBD2	.	TGTGCCACCAGTGACCAAAGACTAGCGGGAGACTACACCGGGGAGCTGTTTTTT	CATSDQRLAGDYTGELFF
TRBV3-1/TRBV3-2	TRBJ1-6	TRBD1	.	TGTGCCAGCAGCCACCGCACCGGGACAGGTTCACCCCTCCACTTT	CASSHRTGTGSPLHF
TRBV21-1	TRBJ1-6	.	.	TGTGCCAGCAGCCCGCGGGGGACAGGGGGTAATTCACCCCTCCACTTT	CASSPRGTGGNSPLHF
TRBV11-1	TRBJ2-2	.	.	TGTGCCAGCAGCTTAGGAGGGTATACCGGGGAGCTGTTTTTT	CASSLGGYTGELFF
TRBV10-3	TRBJ2-7	TRBD1	once	TGTGCCTCTACCTTCGGGACAGGACTAAGTGAGCAGTACTTC	CASTFGTGLSEQYF
TRBV9	TRBJ2-1	TRBD2	.	TGTGCCAGCAGCGCAAGGGGGACTAGCGGGGCCAAGGGACAGTTCTTC	CASSARGTSGAKGQFF
TRBV9	TRBJ2-7	.	.	TGTGCCAGCAGCGTAGCCCCGGTCTCCTACGAGCAGTACTTC	CASSVAPVSYEQYF
TRBV6-1	TRBJ1-4	.	.	TGTGCCAGCAGTCCCACGGAGACTTTCGAAAAACTGTTTTTT	CASSPTETFEKLFF
TRBV19	TRBJ2-7	TRBD1	.	TGTGCCAGTAGTACAAGGGACAGCTACGAGCAGTACTTC	CASSTRDSYEQYF
TRBV30	TRBJ1-3	.	.	TGTGCCTGGAGTCCCATGAGCTCTGGAAACACCATATATTTT	CAWSPMSSGNTIYF
TRBV13	TRBJ2-1	TRBD2	once	TGTGCCAGCAGCTTAGGTCGGGGACTAGCCATAGAATTCTTC	CASSLGRGLAIEFF
TRBV4-1	TRBJ2-2	.	.	TGCGCCAGCAGCCGCATGATTACAGGCTCGGGCACCGGGGAGCTGTTTTTT	CASSRMITGSGTGELFF
TRBV19	TRBJ1-2	TRBD1	few	TGTGCCAGTAGTCGGGACAGGGCCTATGGCTACACCTTC	CASSRDRAYGYTF
TRBV18	TRBJ1-1	.	few	TGTGCCAGCTCACGACAGGAGAACACTGAAGCTTTCTTT	CASSRQENTEAFF
TRBV19	TRBJ1-1	TRBD1	.	TGTGCCAGTGGACAGGGGATGAACACTGAAGCTTTCTTT	CASGQGMNTEAFF
TRBV5-1	TRBJ1-3	.	.	TGCGCCAGCAGCTTGCAGGTACCCAGCTCTGGAAACACCATATATTTT	CASSLQVPSSGNTIYF
TRBV3-1/TRBV3-2	TRBJ1-2	.	.	TGTGCCAGCAGCCCTCGCGCAGGGACTGGGGGCTACACCTTC	CASSPRAGTGGYTF
TRBV5-5	TRBJ2-4	.	.	TGTGCCAGCAGCCTATTAGTACAAAACATTCAGTACTTC	CASSLLVQNIQYF